This T cell receptor beta chain was observed in a study of T cells in localized non-small cell lung cancer. Study results and limitations: The greatest T cell clonality was found in uninvolved adjacent lung (higher than in tumor).

Worth noting for this clone: Its specificity is unknown.

The method was immunoSEQ multiplex PCR; TCRdb's version includes in-frame clones alone and lacks a portion of them. The sample lists over 35,000 clones; 65% to 90% were seen once. The source of this sequence is a male donor aged 60 or over with stage II lung adenocarcinoma. The specimen comprised peripheral blood mononuclear cells, sampled before any cancer treatment.

The CDR3 bases are TGTGCCAGTAGCCTCTCCGGGACTAGCGGGAGGTACGAGCAGTACTTC. This codes for CASSLSGTSGRYEQYF. The chain couples TRBV19 to TRBJ2-7, with 15 bases lining up with TRBD2. The germline V gene has CDR1 LNHDA and CDR2 SQIVND (reference sequence). This CDR3 contains 16 residues. V lost 6 bases, J lost 4 bases, and 7 bases stayed unmatched. Full variable domain (remainder filled in from reference TRBV19 and TRBJ2-7): DGGITQSPKYLFRKEGQNVTLSCEQNLNHDAMYWYRQDPGQGLRLIYYSQIVNDFQKGDIAEGYSVSREKKESFPLTVTSAQKNPTAFYLCASSLSGTSGRYEQYFGPGTRLTVT.